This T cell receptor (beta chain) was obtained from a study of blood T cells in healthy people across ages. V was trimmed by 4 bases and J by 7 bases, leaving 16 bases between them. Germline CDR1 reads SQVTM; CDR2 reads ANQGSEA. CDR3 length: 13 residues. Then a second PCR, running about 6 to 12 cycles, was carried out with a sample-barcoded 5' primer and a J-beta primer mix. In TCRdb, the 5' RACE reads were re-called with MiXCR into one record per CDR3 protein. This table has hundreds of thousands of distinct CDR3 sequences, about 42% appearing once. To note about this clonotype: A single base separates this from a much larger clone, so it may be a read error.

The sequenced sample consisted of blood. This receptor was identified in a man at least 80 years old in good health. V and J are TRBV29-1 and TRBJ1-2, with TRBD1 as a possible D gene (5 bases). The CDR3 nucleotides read TGCAGCGTTGTCGCGAATAGGGACGGTGGCTACACCTTC. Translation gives CSVVANRDGGYTF.